Presented here are 7 T cell receptor beta chains from one specimen sequenced in a study of shared clonotypes between healthy human individuals. Libraries were prepared by immunoSEQ multiplex PCR; TCRdb keeps only in-frame clonotypes and omits some of them. Of about 770,000 clones in the sample, roughly 72% were seen once. The sequenced sample consisted of memory CD4+ T cells sorted from blood. Described subset: CD45RA-negative fraction. All receptors come from a woman in her 30s in good health.

This clone was detected only a few times. This sequence joins TRBV30 and TRBJ1-2; D unclear. V was cut by 5 bases and J by 8 bases, with 15 bases left in between. The CDR3 loop spans 12 amino acids. Germline V gene lookup returns CDR1 GTSNPN and CDR2 SVGIG (reference sequence). The CDR3 region is CAWEISGAGYTF. CDR3 coding DNA: TGTGCCTGGGAAATTTCGGGCGCAGGCTACACCTTC.

The gene calls are TRBV7-9 and TRBJ2-1, with D perhaps TRBD2 (6 bases). Germline V gene data show CDR1 as SEHNR and CDR2 as FQNEAQ (reference sequence). With 1 base removed from V and 7 bases from J, the gap between germline ends came to 8 bases. This CDR3 spans 13 amino acids. The CDR3 DNA reads TGTGCCAGCAGCTTAGGGACTACGAATGAGCAGTTCTTC. It translates to CASSLGTTNEQFF.

The chain links TRBV14 to TRBJ2-1; 13 positions agree with TRBD2. V trimming: 4 bases; J trimming: 3 bases; junction bases outside the gene matches: 12. The V gene's germline CDR1 is SGHDN and CDR2 FVKESK. The CDR3 spans 19 residues. The CDR3 bases are TGTGCCAGCAGCCTGACTCCGGGACTAGCGGGGCCTGTCTACAATGAGCAGTTCTTC. This codes for CASSLTPGLAGPVYNEQFF. Combining the CDR3 with reference TRBV14 and TRBJ2-1 gives the whole variable domain EAGVTQFPSHSVIEKGQTVTLRCDPISGHDNLYWYRRVMGKEIKFLLHFVKESKQDESGMPNNRFLAERTGGTYSTLKVQPAELEDSGVYFCASSLTPGLAGPVYNEQFFGPGTRLTVL.

The genes are TRBV5-1 and TRBJ1-4; D perhaps matches TRBD1 (6 bases). V was pared by 0 bases and J by 0 bases, with 15 bases between. Germline CDR1 SGHRS, CDR2 YFSETQ. CDR3 size: 18 residues. The CDR3 DNA reads TGCGCCAGCAGCTTGGTCTGGGGGCCCCTAGCAACTAATGAAAAACTGTTTTTT. Its protein product is CASSLVWGPLATNEKLFF.

The chain links TRBV28 to TRBJ2-7; the match to TRBD1 covers 9 bases. The V and J ends lost 6 bases and 2 bases, in that order; junction bases with no gene match: 8. Germline-derived CDR1 and CDR2 are MDHEN and SYDVKM. The CDR3 extends over 15 amino acids. For the CDR3, the DNA is TGTGCCAGCAGGGGACAGGGTGCGGTCCCCTACGAGCAGTACTTC. Its translation: CASRGQGAVPYEQYF.

The chain employs TRBV5-1 and TRBJ2-3; D ambiguous. Germline CDR1 SGHRS, CDR2 YFSETQ. This CDR3 contains 13 residues. V was trimmed by 4 bases and J by 3 bases, leaving 9 bases between them. The CDR3 DNA is TGCGCCAGCAGCAGAGAAATTACAGATACGCAGTATTTT. Translated: CASSREITDTQYF.

The chain couples TRBV27 to TRBJ2-2, with TRBD2 matching 7 bases. Trimming at V came to 4 bases and at J to 4 bases, leaving 9 bases not matched to a gene. This CDR3 is 16 amino acids long. Germline CDR1 reads MNHEY; CDR2 reads SMNVEV (reference sequence). The CDR3 bases are TGTGCCAGCAGTTCGGGAGGTCGGGGCGGCACCGGGGAGCTGTTTTTT. The encoded protein is CASSSGGRGGTGELFF.